This record concerns one TCR beta chain sequence. Its antigen is still unknown. Germline-derived CDR1 and CDR2 are LNHDA and SQIVND (reference sequence). This CDR3 comprises 14 residues. The germline V and J ends were trimmed by 1 base and 7 bases, with 13 bases remaining between them. The entry originates in a study of cytomegalovirus exposure and HLA in healthy donors. Study conclusions and caveats: The study found most TCR sequences rare, yet found some public TCRs in many donors.

The method was immunoSEQ multiplex PCR; TCRdb's version includes in-frame clones alone and lacks a portion of them. The sample shows 120,000 or so clones, roughly nine tenths of them seen only once. The TCR sequence derives from a woman under 30 in good health and CMV-seronegative. The V and J genes are TRBV19 and TRBJ2-5, with D tentatively TRBD2 (6 bases). The sequencing input was PBMCs. This chain's CDR3 is CASSIGDSTATQYF. In DNA form, the CDR3 reads TGTGCCAGTAGTATAGGGGACTCCACCGCGACCCAGTACTTC.